This TCR beta chain was captured in a study of a mutant IDH1 vaccine in newly diagnosed glioma. The time point was: week 35, safety follow-up. What each vaccine dose contained was 300 ug of mutant IDH1 20-mer peptide, accompanied by topical imiquimod. As to this clone: Its antigen is not known.

Sequencing used immunoSEQ multiplex PCR; TCRdb keeps in-frame clones, though not all of them. The sample lists around 54,000 clones, approximately 87% occurring once. Sequencing was performed on PBMCs, taken from a glioma patient whose treatment included an IDH1 peptide vaccine. The sequence came from a man aged 35 to 55 with glioma.

The CDR3 region is CASSVGTSGRENTGELFF. CDR3 in DNA: TGTGCCAGCAGCGTAGGGACTAGCGGGAGGGAGAACACCGGGGAGCTGTTTTTT. The chain couples TRBV9 to TRBJ2-2, with 15 bases lining up with TRBD2. Germline CDR1 and CDR2: SGDLS and YYNGEE. The CDR3 contains 18 residues. Losses at the gene ends were 0 bases for V and 1 base for J; bases not matched to a gene: 1. The entire variable domain, with the rest obtained from reference TRBV9 and TRBJ2-2, is as follows: DSGVTQTPKHLITATGQRVTLRCSPRSGDLSVYWYQQSLDQGLQFLIQYYNGEERAKGNILERFSAQQFPDLHSELNLSSLELGDSALYFCASSVGTSGRENTGELFFGEGSRLTVL.